This T cell receptor beta chain is drawn from a study of T cell repertoires in cytomegalovirus infection. Notes on the study in general: HLA-C-restricted, CMV-specific TCR beta clonotypes were dominant ex vivo.

The CDR3 loop spans 19 amino acids. CDR1 is SGHTA and CDR2 is FQGTGA in the germline V gene. Trimming took 2 bases from V and 0 from J; bases not matched to a gene: 14. MiXCR, applied by TCRdb to the reads, yields one record per CDR3 protein. Here the sample spans 250,000 to 300,000 distinct CDR3 sequences, around 15% being singletons. Worth noting for this clonotype: Antigen: not known.

The chain recombines TRBV7-3 with TRBJ2-3; the match to TRBD1 covers 7 bases. This clonotype originated in a human donor in good health (CMV status not recorded). Some clones in this sample may be carry-over from other donors' samples. Sequenced: PBMCs. The CDR3 DNA reads as TGTGCCAGCAGCTTACCGACAGGGAAAGGCTTCTCTAGCACAGATACGCAGTATTTT. Its translation: CASSLPTGKGFSSTDTQYF.